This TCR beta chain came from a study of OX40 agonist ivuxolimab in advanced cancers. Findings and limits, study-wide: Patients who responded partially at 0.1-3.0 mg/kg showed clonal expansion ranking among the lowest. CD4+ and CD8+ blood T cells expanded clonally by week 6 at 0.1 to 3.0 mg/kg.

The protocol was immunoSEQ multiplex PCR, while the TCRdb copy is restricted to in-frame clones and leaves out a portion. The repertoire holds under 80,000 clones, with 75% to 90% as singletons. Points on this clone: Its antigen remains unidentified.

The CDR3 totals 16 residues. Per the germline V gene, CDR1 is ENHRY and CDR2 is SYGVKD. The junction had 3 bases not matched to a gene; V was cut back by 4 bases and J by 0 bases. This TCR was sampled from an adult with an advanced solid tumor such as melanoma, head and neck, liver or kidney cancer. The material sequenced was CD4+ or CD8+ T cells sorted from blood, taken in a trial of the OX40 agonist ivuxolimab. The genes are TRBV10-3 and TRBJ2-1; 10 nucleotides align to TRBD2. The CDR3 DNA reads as TGTGCCATCAGTGGCACTAGCGGGGTCTCCTACAATGAGCAGTTCTTC. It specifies CAISGTSGVSYNEQFF.